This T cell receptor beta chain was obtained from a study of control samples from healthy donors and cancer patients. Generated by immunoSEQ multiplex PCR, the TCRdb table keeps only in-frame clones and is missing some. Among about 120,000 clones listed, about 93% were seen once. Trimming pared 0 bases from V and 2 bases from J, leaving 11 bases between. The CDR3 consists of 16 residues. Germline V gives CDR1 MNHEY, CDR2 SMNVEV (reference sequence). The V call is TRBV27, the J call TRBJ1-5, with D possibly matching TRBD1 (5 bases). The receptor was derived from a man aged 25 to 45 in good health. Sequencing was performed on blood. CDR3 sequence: CASSLSGRGGNQPQHF. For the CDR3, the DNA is TGTGCCAGCAGTTTATCCGGAAGGGGCGGCAATCAGCCCCAGCATTTT.